This T cell receptor beta chain was sequenced for a study of regulatory and conventional T cells in RAG deficiency. This CDR3 comprises 14 residues. CDR1 MDHEN and CDR2 SYDVKM come from the germline V gene. V was pared by 6 bases and J by 3 bases, with 15 bases between. The assay was immunoSEQ multiplex PCR, and TCRdb's table has in-frame clones only and misses some. This table holds roughly 32,000 clones, 75% to 90% found once. The sample was also reused in another study, on regulatory T cells. As that report states: The PCR used 52 TRBV and 13 TRBJ primers.

Material: CD8+ T cells sorted from blood. The sequence derives from a human donor in good health. The V and J genes are TRBV28 and TRBJ2-7; a weak D match, TRBD2 (6 bases). The CDR3 region is CASRSSRDFYEQYF. The CDR3 nucleotides are TGTGCCAGCAGATCTAGCCGGGACTTCTACGAGCAGTACTTC.